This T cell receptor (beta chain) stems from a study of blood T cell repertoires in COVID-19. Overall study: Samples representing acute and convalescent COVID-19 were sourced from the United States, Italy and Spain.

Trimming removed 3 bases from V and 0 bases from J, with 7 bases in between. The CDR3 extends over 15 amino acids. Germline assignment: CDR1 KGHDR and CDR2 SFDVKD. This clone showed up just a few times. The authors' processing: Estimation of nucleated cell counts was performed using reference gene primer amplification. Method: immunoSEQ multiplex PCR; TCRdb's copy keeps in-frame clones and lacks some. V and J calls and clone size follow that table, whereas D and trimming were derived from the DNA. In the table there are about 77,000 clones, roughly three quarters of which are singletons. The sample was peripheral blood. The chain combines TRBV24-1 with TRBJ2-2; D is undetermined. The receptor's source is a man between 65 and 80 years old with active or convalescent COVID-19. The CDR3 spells CATSDLRANTGELFF. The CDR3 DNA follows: TGTGCCACCAGTGATCTACGCGCGAACACCGGGGAGCTGTTTTTT.